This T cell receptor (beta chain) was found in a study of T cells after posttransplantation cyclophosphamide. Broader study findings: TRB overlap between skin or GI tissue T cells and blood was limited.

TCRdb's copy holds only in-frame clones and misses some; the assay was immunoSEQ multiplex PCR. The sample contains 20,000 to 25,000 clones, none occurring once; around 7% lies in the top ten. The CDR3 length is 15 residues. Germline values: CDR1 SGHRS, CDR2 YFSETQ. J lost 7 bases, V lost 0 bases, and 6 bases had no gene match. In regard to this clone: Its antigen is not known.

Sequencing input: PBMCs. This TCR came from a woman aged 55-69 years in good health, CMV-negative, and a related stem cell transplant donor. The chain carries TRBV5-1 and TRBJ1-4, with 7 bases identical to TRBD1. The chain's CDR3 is CASSLAGGLGEKLFF. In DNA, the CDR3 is TGCGCCAGCAGCTTGGCAGGGGGACTCGGTGAAAAACTGTTTTTT. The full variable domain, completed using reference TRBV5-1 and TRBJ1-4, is KAGVTQTPRYLIKTRGQQVTLSCSPISGHRSVSWYQQTPGQGLQFLFEYFSETQRNKGNFPGRFSGRQFSNSRSEMNVSTLELGDSALYLCASSLAGGLGEKLFFGSGTQLSVL.